This is a list of T cell receptor beta chains from one sample in a study of cytomegalovirus exposure and HLA in healthy donors. The table came from immunoSEQ multiplex PCR; TCRdb's copy has only in-frame clones and leaves some out. The sample carries 150,000 to 200,000 clones, 70% to 80% recorded once. Input material: PBMCs. The receptors were sampled from a woman aged 50 to 60 in good health and CMV-seronegative. The CDR3 runs from the conserved cysteine through the conserved F or W. D genes are given only for firm matches. Clone size is not always given. Where it is, it says once, few, many or a class for expanded clones.

clone size	V gene	J gene	D gene	CDR3 protein	CDR3 DNA
.	TRBV18	TRBJ1-3	.	CASSPAGPLSSGNTIYF	TGTGCCAGCTCACCAGCGGGACCCCTGAGCTCTGGAAACACCATATATTTT
.	TRBV4-2	TRBJ1-1	.	CASSQEERGNTEAFF	TGTGCCAGCAGCCAAGAAGAGCGAGGAAACACTGAAGCTTTCTTT
.	TRBV6-6	TRBJ2-2	.	CASKPRRNTGELFF	TGTGCCAGTAAGCCCCGGAGGAACACCGGGGAGCTGTTTTTT
once	TRBV28	TRBJ1-5	.	CASRQITGFFNQPQHF	TGTGCCAGCAGGCAAATAACAGGGTTTTTCAATCAGCCCCAGCATTTT
.	TRBV6-5	TRBJ2-7	TRBD1	CASSPMAGQGYEQYF	TGTGCCAGCAGTCCAATGGCGGGACAGGGCTACGAGCAGTACTTC
.	TRBV13	TRBJ1-4	TRBD1	CASSLYGTATNEKLFF	TGTGCCAGCAGCTTATACGGGACAGCAACTAATGAAAAACTGTTTTTT
once	TRBV25-1	TRBJ1-2	.	CASSSLAGKGPYGYTF	TGTGCCAGCAGTTCGCTGGCGGGCAAAGGCCCCTATGGCTACACCTTC
.	TRBV9	TRBJ1-1	TRBD1	CASSETGGSTEAFF	TGTGCCAGCAGCGAGACAGGGGGTAGTACTGAAGCTTTCTTT
.	TRBV4-3	TRBJ1-5	TRBD1	CASSQDLSGGQGGQPQHF	TGCGCCAGCAGCCAAGATCTTTCGGGGGGACAGGGAGGTCAGCCCCAGCATTTT
.	TRBV11-1	TRBJ2-7	TRBD1	CASSSLNDRDEQYF	TGTGCCAGCAGCTCACTAAACGACAGGGACGAGCAGTACTTC
.	TRBV27	TRBJ2-5	.	CASSLRTMGETQYF	TGTGCCAGCAGTTTACGGACTATGGGGGAGACCCAGTACTTC
.	TRBV18	TRBJ2-7	.	CASSYLTGTTYEQYF	TGTGCCAGCTCATATCTAACGGGAACCACCTACGAGCAGTACTTC
.	TRBV7-2	TRBJ2-2	TRBD2	CASSLASGRTGELFF	TGTGCCAGCAGCTTAGCTAGCGGGAGGACCGGGGAGCTGTTTTTT
.	TRBV7-9	TRBJ1-2	.	CASSPEVSPNYGYTF	TGTGCCAGCAGCCCAGAGGTCTCGCCTAACTATGGCTACACCTTC
.	TRBV7-9	TRBJ2-5	TRBD2	CASSPSGGSLSQYF	TGTGCCAGCAGCCCGAGCGGGGGGTCTCTATCTCAGTACTTC
.	TRBV9	TRBJ2-1	.	CASSPQGQTYNEQFF	TGTGCCAGCAGCCCCCAGGGTCAGACCTACAATGAGCAGTTCTTC
.	TRBV11-2	TRBJ2-7	TRBD1	CASSSDRVGTGEQYF	TGTGCCAGCAGCTCGGACAGGGTTGGTACGGGAGAGCAGTACTTC
.	TRBV11-2	TRBJ2-7	.	CASSFPTGAHYSYEQYF	TGTGCCAGCAGCTTCCCGACAGGCGCCCACTACTCCTACGAGCAGTACTTC
.	TRBV6-6	TRBJ1-5	.	CASSYGGTATLEPQHF	TGTGCCAGCAGTTACGGAGGGACCGCGACCCTGGAACCCCAGCATTTT
.	TRBV30	TRBJ2-1	.	CAWRATGPSYNEQFF	TGTGCCTGGAGGGCGACTGGCCCATCCTACAATGAGCAGTTCTTC
.	TRBV9	TRBJ2-3	TRBD2	CASSVAGEGGTDTQYF	TGTGCCAGCAGCGTAGCTGGGGAGGGAGGCACAGATACGCAGTATTTT
once	TRBV28	TRBJ1-1	TRBD1	CASRTGAPPSEAFF	TGTGCCAGCAGGACAGGGGCCCCCCCGTCGGAAGCTTTCTTT
.	TRBV15	TRBJ2-6	TRBD1	CATRQGLAGANVLTF	TGTGCCACCCGACAGGGTTTAGCCGGGGCCAACGTCCTGACTTTC
.	TRBV7-3	TRBJ1-1	.	CASSLWGGNTEAFF	TGTGCCAGCAGCTTATGGGGGGGGAACACTGAAGCTTTCTTT
.	TRBV5-1	TRBJ2-2	.	CASSPRGGGIFGELFF	TGCGCCAGCAGCCCCCGAGGGGGGGGTATATTCGGGGAGCTGTTTTTT
.	TRBV9	TRBJ1-2	TRBD1	CASSGGQAINYGYTF	TGTGCCAGCAGCGGCGGACAGGCGATTAACTATGGCTACACCTTC
once	TRBV6-1	TRBJ2-2	TRBD2	CASSATTSGSGGWDTGELFF	TGTGCCAGCAGTGCTACGACTAGCGGGAGTGGGGGGTGGGACACCGGGGAGCTGTTTTTT